Below, 18 T cell receptor beta chains from the same sample are listed, as sequenced in a study of T cell responses to AZD1222 COVID-19 vaccine. Repertoires were generated with immunoSEQ multiplex PCR, while TCRdb's copy carries only in-frame clones and drops some. This table holds about 81,000 clones, 70% to 90% found once. This sample comprised peripheral blood, obtained 28 days after the second AZD1222 dose. The source of these receptors is an adult who received the AZD1222 COVID-19 vaccine.

In this sample, this clone turned up once. The J gene is TRBJ2-7, the V gene TRBV7-2; D remains unclear. CDR1 and CDR2 (germline): SGHTA, FQGNSA. V dropped 0 bases and J dropped 0 bases, with 9 bases sitting between them. The CDR3 length is 15 residues. The CDR3, as DNA: TGTGCCAGCAGCTTAGCGCACAAAGGCTCCTACGAGCAGTACTTC. This translates into CASSLAHKGSYEQYF.

The chain links TRBV7-2 to TRBJ2-1, with 12 bases fitting TRBD2. J was trimmed by 9 bases and V by 4 bases; bases with no gene match: 7. Germline values: CDR1 SGHTA, CDR2 FQGNSA. CDR3 length: 15 residues. This CDR3 is CASSSGLAGGTEQFF. CDR3 bases: TGTGCCAGCAGCTCCGGGCTAGCGGGGGGGACTGAGCAGTTCTTC. Drawing the rest from reference TRBV7-2 and TRBJ2-1, the complete variable domain is GAGVSQSPSNKVTEKGKDVELRCDPISGHTALYWYRQSLGQGLEFLIYFQGNSAPDKSGLPSDRFSAERTGGSVSTLTIQRTQQEDSAVYLCASSSGLAGGTEQFFGPGTRLTVL.

In this sample, this clone turned up once. CDR3 region: CASSYSGRRADTQYF. The CDR3 DNA reads as TGTGCCAGCAGTTACTCGGGAAGACGCGCAGATACGCAGTATTTT. The gene calls are TRBV6-5 and TRBJ2-3; D is unresolved. Germline lookup yields CDR1 MNHEY and CDR2 SVGAGI. The CDR3 is 15 residues long. Trimming cost V 0 bases and J 4 bases, with 11 bases left between them.

The rearrangement uses TRBV7-2 and TRBJ2-6; a possible D gene is TRBD1 (6 bases). The germline V gene has CDR1 SGHTA and CDR2 FQGNSA. The V end was cut by 5 bases, the J end by 7 bases, with 12 bases between. CDR3 length: 14 amino acids. The CDR3 nucleotides read TGTGCCAGCAGCCCGAGCAGGGGAGCCAACGTCCTGACTTTC. Encoded protein: CASSPSRGANVLTF.

The V and J genes are TRBV28 and TRBJ1-6; TRBD1 matches at 9 bases. Losses at the gene ends were 4 bases for V and 11 bases for J; bases not matched to a gene: 9. CDR1 and CDR2 (germline): MDHEN, SYDVKM. CDR3 length equals 15 residues. The CDR3 is CASSSPGTGKAPLHF. The CDR3 DNA is TGTGCCAGCAGTTCCCCCGGGACAGGGAAGGCACCCCTCCACTTT. Combining the CDR3 with reference TRBV28 and TRBJ1-6 gives the whole variable domain DVKVTQSSRYLVKRTGEKVFLECVQDMDHENMFWYRQDPGLGLRLIYFSYDVKMKEKGDIPEGYSVSREKKERFSLILESASTNQTSMYLCASSSPGTGKAPLHFGNGTRLTVT.

The chain couples TRBV6-6 to TRBJ1-1, with a tentative D call TRBD1 (6 bases). V lost 11 bases and J lost 1, with 14 bases in between. The germline CDR1 and CDR2 sequences are MNHNY and SVGAGI (reference sequence). The CDR3 length is 13 residues. CDR3 loop: CASSNRANTEAFF. The CDR3 DNA follows: TGTGCCTCCTCTAACAGGGCGAACACTGAAGCTTTCTTT.

The rearrangement uses TRBV19 and TRBJ2-2, with D tentatively TRBD2 (6 bases). The ends were cut back, 4 bases at V and 1 base at J, with 10 bases in the middle. Germline lookup yields CDR1 LNHDA and CDR2 SQIVND (reference sequence). This CDR3 is 15 amino acids long. CDR3 amino acids: CASSTSTRNTGELFF. CDR3 coding DNA: TGTGCCAGTAGTACTTCGACTAGGAACACCGGGGAGCTGTTTTTT. The whole variable domain, remainder taken from reference TRBV19 and TRBJ2-2, is DGGITQSPKYLFRKEGQNVTLSCEQNLNHDAMYWYRQDPGQGLRLIYYSQIVNDFQKGDIAEGYSVSREKKESFPLTVTSAQKNPTAFYLCASSTSTRNTGELFFGEGSRLTVL.

This chain links TRBV28 with TRBJ1-2; 7 bases are shared with TRBD1. The germline V gene encodes CDR1 MDHEN and CDR2 SYDVKM. The CDR3 is made up of 14 amino acids. V lost 3 bases, J lost 4 bases, and 5 bases stayed unmatched. DNA for the CDR3: TGTGCCAGCAGTTTGCCCGGGACAGTCTATGGCTACACCTTC. It specifies CASSLPGTVYGYTF.

The genes are TRBV3-1 (or the pseudogene TRBV3-2) and TRBJ1-4, with D tentatively TRBD1 (5 bases). The length of the CDR3 is 14 residues. V was cut by 0 bases and J by 13 bases, with 15 bases left in between. The germline V gene encodes CDR1 LGHDT and CDR2 YNNKEL (reference sequence). CDR3 sequence reads: CASSQEGVKVGLFF. As DNA, the CDR3 is TGTGCCAGCAGCCAAGAGGGGGTTAAAGTGGGACTGTTTTTT.

The chain couples TRBV6-2 or TRBV6-3 to TRBJ1-1, with a tentative D call TRBD1 (5 bases). The CDR3 is 14 residues long. CDR1 is MNHEY and CDR2 is SVGEGT in the germline V gene. V was pared by 5 bases and J by 3 bases, with 13 bases between. Here the CDR3 reads CASSKGNRDTEAFF. The CDR3, as DNA: TGTGCCAGCAGTAAGGGGAATCGGGACACTGAAGCTTTCTTT.

This chain uses TRBV28 with TRBJ2-7; 8 bases are shared with TRBD1. CDR1 MDHEN and CDR2 SYDVKM come from the germline V gene. V lost 7 bases to trimming and J lost 0 bases; unmatched junction nucleotides: 5. The CDR3 loop spans 14 amino acids. Here the CDR3 reads CASIRTGSSYEQYF. The CDR3 bases are TGTGCCAGCATTCGGACAGGGAGCTCCTACGAGCAGTACTTC.

This clone was seen only once. CDR3 DNA: TGTGCCAGCAGCTTGGGGTCCTGGGGAGATACGCAGTATTTT. Translation gives CASSLGSWGDTQYF. V gene TRBV5-8 combines with J gene TRBJ2-3; D not resolved. This CDR3 spans 14 amino acids. Germline V gives CDR1 SGHTS, CDR2 YDEGEE. V was clipped by 0 bases and J by 5 bases, with 10 bases between them.

The chain couples TRBV20-1 to TRBJ1-1; no clear D gene. The V end lost 3 bases, the J end lost 1 base, and 6 bases lay between the germline ends. The V gene's germline CDR1 is DFQATT and CDR2 SNEGSKA (reference sequence). There are 12 residues in the CDR3. CDR3 loop: CSASSPNTEAFF. The CDR3 DNA reads TGCAGTGCTAGTAGCCCGAACACTGAAGCTTTCTTT.

This sequence joins TRBV10-3 and TRBJ2-3, with TRBD2 identical over 8 bases. The CDR3 is made up of 17 amino acids. V was clipped by 4 bases and J by 0 bases; unmatched bases: 9. Per the germline V gene, CDR1 is ENHRY and CDR2 is SYGVKD. The CDR3, as DNA: TGTGCCATCAGTGGACTAGCGATGAGTACTAGCACAGATACGCAGTATTTT. It translates to CAISGLAMSTSTDTQYF.

The rearrangement links TRBV7-9 to TRBJ2-7, with D possibly TRBD2 on 7 matching bases. Germline V gene data show CDR1 as SEHNR and CDR2 as FQNEAQ (reference sequence). Between the trimmed V and J ends, which lost 5 bases and 5 bases, there was a span of 16 bases. The CDR3 is 14 residues long. As DNA, the CDR3 is TGTGCCAGCAGCGTAGGGGGAGGGTTCAACGAGCAGTACTTC. It specifies CASSVGGGFNEQYF.

In the case of this clone: Other DNA sequences in this specimen translate into the identical CDR3. The CDR3 sequence: CASSRQGSTEAFF. DNA for the CDR3: TGTGCCAGCAGCCGACAGGGGAGCACTGAAGCTTTCTTT. The gene calls are TRBV12-3 or TRBV12-4 and TRBJ1-1; 8 bases are a match to TRBD1. CDR3 length: 13 residues. V was pared by 6 bases and J by 4 bases, with 4 bases of the junction left unmatched.

V gene TRBV5-5 combines with J gene TRBJ2-7, with TRBD1 identical over 7 bases. With 4 bases clipped from V and 2 bases from J, the junction kept 3 bases outside the gene matches. Germline V gene data show CDR1 as SGHKS and CDR2 as YYEKEE (reference sequence). This CDR3 contains 13 residues. The CDR3 sequence is CASSPGTAYEQYF. The CDR3 DNA reads as TGTGCCAGCAGCCCTGGGACAGCCTACGAGCAGTACTTC.

The rearrangement links TRBV5-4 to TRBJ1-6; D is undetermined. Germline values: CDR1 SGHNT, CDR2 YYREEE (reference sequence). Deletions cut 1 base from V and 10 bases from J, with 9 bases between. This CDR3 contains 13 residues. Here the CDR3 reads CASSLPVGSPLHF. CDR3 DNA sequence: TGTGCCAGCAGCTTGCCTGTGGGATCACCCCTCCACTTT.